This TCR beta chain is drawn from a study of beta chain features in type 1 diabetes. Across the study: What patients shared with healthy donors was a similar profile of age, gender and cell yields. Study-wide points: Whether HLA type affects TCRB rearrangement stayed undetermined in the present work. A moderate, significant TCRB CDR3 shortening appeared in type 1 diabetes across four CD4+ subsets.

This clone was seen more than once but under ten times. Its antigen is not known. V was shortened by 4 bases and J by 4 bases, with 14 bases between the two germline ends. Germline V gene data show CDR1 as ENHRY and CDR2 as SYGVKD. CDR3 length: 14 residues. Sorting with CD45RO/CCR7/CD25/CD127/CD95/CD27 yielded naive, central memory, regulatory and stem-like memory CD4+ cells. Sequencing targeted expressed TCRB transcripts, as all isolated RNA had been reverse transcribed. The average output of naive, central memory and regulatory T cell samples was about 3.57 million reads. Repertoires were generated with immunoSEQ multiplex PCR, while TCRdb's copy carries only in-frame clones and drops some. This table holds around 97,000 clones, 25% to 30% found once.

The sample was central memory CD4+ T cells from blood. This clonotype was obtained from a woman between 18 and 29 years old with type 1 diabetes. The chain has TRBV10-3 and TRBJ2-7, with D perhaps matching TRBD2 (5 bases). For the CDR3, the DNA is TGTGCCATCAGTGCAGCGGTGGCGCCTTACGAGCAGTACGTC. Its translation is CAISAAVAPYEQYV.